This T cell receptor beta chain originates from a study of cytomegalovirus exposure and HLA in healthy donors. Study-wide results and limits: In a later analysis, the majority of CMV-associated beta chains seemingly showed HLA restriction. Indistinguishable V segments such as TRBV6-2 and TRBV6-3 were excluded.

CDR1 and CDR2 from the germline V gene are SGHRS and YFSETQ. There are 14 residues in the CDR3. V lost 4 bases and J lost 3; bases outside the gene matches: 7. Those who donated were healthy bone marrow donors. Primers for the PCR totalled 60 Vbeta and 13 Jbeta. The table came from immunoSEQ multiplex PCR; TCRdb's copy has only in-frame clones and leaves some out. Of more than 95,000 clones listed, more than 60% are singletons. Note on this clone: Its antigen is not known.

Sequencing input: PBMCs. The chain recombines TRBV5-1 with TRBJ2-7, with TRBD1 matching over 7 bases. The source is a man aged 25 to 45 in good health and CMV-seronegative. The CDR3 bases are TGCGCCAGCAGCCTACAGGGGCGAAGCTACGAGCAGTACTTC. The encoded protein is CASSLQGRSYEQYF.